A single sample is the source of the 26 T cell receptor beta chains below, sequenced in a study of STAT5B mutations in CD4+ large granular lymphocyte leukemia. Only in-frame clones appear in the TCRdb table, and some are missing; sequencing was by immunoSEQ multiplex PCR. The sample includes 40,000 to 45,000 clones, 84% of them seen just once. Sequencing was performed on CD4+ T cells from blood buffy coats. These receptor sequences come from a human donor in good health.

The rearrangement links TRBV16 to TRBJ1-2, with D uncertain. The V gene lost 0 bases and the J gene lost 4 bases, with 3 bases spanning the gap. Looked up from germline, CDR1 is KGHSY and CDR2 is FQNENV. CDR3 length: 12 amino acids. The CDR3 protein is CASSQSPYGYTF. In DNA, the CDR3 is TGTGCCAGCAGCCAATCACCCTATGGCTACACCTTC.

This rearrangement joins TRBV18 to TRBJ2-1; tentatively, D is TRBD1 (6 bases). The CDR3 spans 12 residues. Deletions cut 5 bases from V and 10 bases from J, with 12 bases between. Germline CDR1 KGHSH, CDR2 LQKENI. The DNA of the CDR3 is TGTGCCAGCTCAACAAACAGGGACGAGCAGTTCTTC. Its protein product is CASSTNRDEQFF.

The chain is built from TRBV14 and TRBJ2-2, with 8 bases that match TRBD2. Germline assignment: CDR1 SGHDN and CDR2 FVKESK. V was clipped by 4 bases and J by 2 bases; unmatched bases: 6. This CDR3 spans 16 amino acids. DNA of the CDR3: TGTGCCAGCAGCCCGGAAGCGGGAGTAAACACCGGGGAGCTGTTTTTT. This gives the protein CASSPEAGVNTGELFF.

In this sample, this clone turned up once. The CDR3 DNA sequence: TGCGCCAGCAGCCAGCGGACGGTTGAGGTTTACGAGCAGTACTTC. Residues: CASSQRTVEVYEQYF. This sequence joins TRBV4-1 and TRBJ2-7; no reliable D call. Germline-derived CDR1 and CDR2 are MGHRA and YSYEKL. The V gene lost 3 bases and the J gene lost 4 bases, with 16 bases spanning the gap. This CDR3 region has 15 residues.

This rearrangement joins TRBV25-1 to TRBJ2-3; D uncertain. This CDR3 comprises 17 residues. Germline CDR1 and CDR2: MGHDK and SYGVNS. Trimming took 0 bases from V and 0 from J, leaving 13 bases between them. DNA for the CDR3: TGTGCCAGCAGTGAATACCTAAGGGCCTCTAGCACAGATACGCAGTATTTT. Translation gives CASSEYLRASSTDTQYF.

V is TRBV30 and J is TRBJ1-2, with 7 nucleotides matching TRBD1. The V gene's germline CDR1 is GTSNPN and CDR2 SVGIG (reference sequence). V was pared by 1 base and J by 5 bases, with 19 bases of the junction left unmatched. The CDR3 sequence is 18 residues long. Written as DNA, the CDR3 is TGTGCCTGGAGTGGCACTGGCAGGGGGAGGATATATGGGTATGGCTACACCTTC. Amino acids: CAWSGTGRGRIYGYGYTF.

The gene calls are TRBV10-1 and TRBJ1-4; no definite D call. Per germline, CDR1 WNHNN and CDR2 SYGVQD (reference sequence). V was trimmed by 7 bases and J by 0 bases, leaving 15 bases between them. The CDR3 loop spans 16 amino acids. CDR3 DNA: TGCGCCAGCATTTGGGCCCACATTGCAACTAATGAAAAACTGTTTTTT. Translating gives CASIWAHIATNEKLFF.

The chain couples TRBV5-8 to TRBJ1-5, with D unresolved. CDR1 is SGHTS and CDR2 is YDEGEE in the germline V gene. V was clipped by 7 bases and J by 4 bases, with 9 bases between them. This CDR3 is 12 amino acids long. The DNA of the CDR3 is TGTGCCAGCTCGTTTAAGAATCAGCCCCAGCATTTT. It yields the protein CASSFKNQPQHF.

The chain joins TRBV4-1 to TRBJ1-1, with D maybe TRBD1 (5 bases). The length of the CDR3 is 18 residues. Germline lookup yields CDR1 MGHRA and CDR2 YSYEKL. The V end lost 3 bases, the J end lost 0 bases, and 20 bases lay between the germline ends. CDR3 sequence (DNA): TGCGCCAGCAGCCATACCCGGGACTCAGAAGATCTGAACACTGAAGCTTTCTTT. This encodes CASSHTRDSEDLNTEAFF.

CDR3 coding DNA: TGTGCCAGCCGAGACTCTCCGGGACTAGAAGTCGATGAGCAGTTCTTC. Translating gives CASRDSPGLEVDEQFF. V is TRBV5-6 and J is TRBJ2-1, with 8 positions matching TRBD2. There are 16 residues in the CDR3. Germline CDR1 SGHDT, CDR2 YYEEEE. With 7 bases clipped from V and 8 bases from J, the junction kept 17 bases outside the gene matches.

The V and J genes are TRBV29-1 and TRBJ2-7; unclear D gene. The CDR3 runs 15 residues. Deletions cut 0 bases from V and 2 bases from J, with 14 bases between. The germline CDR1 and CDR2 sequences are SQVTM and ANQGSEA. CDR3 in amino acids: CSVEDGYSTAYEQYF. The DNA for the CDR3 is TGCAGCGTTGAAGATGGGTACAGCACAGCCTACGAGCAGTACTTC.

This chain connects TRBV9 to TRBJ2-1, with D tentatively TRBD1 (5 bases). The CDR3 sequence is 18 residues long. The ends were cut back, 0 bases at V and 3 bases at J, with 19 bases in the middle. CDR1 SGDLS and CDR2 YYNGEE come from the germline V gene. The CDR3 bases are TGTGCCAGCAGCGTAGAGCCCCCTGGGGCGCGTCTCTACAATGAGCAGTTCTTC. This sequence encodes CASSVEPPGARLYNEQFF.

CDR3 loop: CASSLGGVEETQYF. CDR3 sequence (DNA): TGTGCCAGCAGCTTGGGGGGGGTCGAAGAGACCCAGTACTTC. The chain uses TRBV5-4 and TRBJ2-5; D is possibly TRBD2 (6 bases). This CDR3 has 14 residues. Germline values: CDR1 SGHNT, CDR2 YYREEE (reference sequence). V lost 0 bases and J lost 3, with 9 bases in between.

The chain combines TRBV11-2 with TRBJ1-1; 8 bases align to TRBD1. This CDR3 comprises 15 residues. Germline V gives CDR1 SGHAT, CDR2 FQNNGV. V gave up 7 bases and J gave up 4 bases; unmatched junction bases: 11. CDR3 coding DNA: TGTGCCAGCAACAACTTGGACAGGGCGGTCACTGAAGCTTTCTTT. Protein: CASNNLDRAVTEAFF.

The genes are TRBV29-1 and TRBJ1-1; a weak D match, TRBD1 (5 bases). Germline CDR1 and CDR2: SQVTM and ANQGSEA. The CDR3 is 15 residues long. Trimming left V 6 bases short and J 5 bases short, with 22 bases between. The CDR3 spells CSVHRRGRRETEAFF. The CDR3 DNA is TGCAGCGTCCACCGGCGGGGCCGTAGGGAGACTGAAGCTTTCTTT.

The chain carries TRBV12-2 and TRBJ2-1. TRBV12-2 constitutes a pseudogene. CDR3 length: 17 residues. CDR3 nucleotides: TGTGCAAGTCGCTTATCCGTGGGTTCTATACTTAACAATGAGCAGTTCTTC. Translating it yields CASRLSVGSILNNEQFF.

Only a few counts were recorded for this clone. The rearrangement links TRBV6-5 to TRBJ2-7; D call uncertain. Trimming left V 2 bases short and J 2 bases short, with 13 bases between. CDR3 length: 15 amino acids. Germline V gene data show CDR1 as MNHEY and CDR2 as SVGAGI. The CDR3 DNA is TGTGCCAGCAGTTACGTAGGGCAGAGAGCCTACGAGCAGTACTTC. Its translation: CASSYVGQRAYEQYF.

The chain uses TRBV7-8 and TRBJ2-2, with D possibly TRBD1 on 6 matching bases. CDR1 is SGHVS and CDR2 is FQNEAQ in the germline V gene. Trimming pared 4 bases from V and 4 bases from J, leaving 13 bases between. CDR3 length: 15 amino acids. CDR3 DNA sequence: TGTGCCAGCAGCTCGCCCGGGACACGCACCGGGGAGCTGTTTTTT. It specifies CASSSPGTRTGELFF.

This chain joins TRBV19 and TRBJ2-2; a possible D gene is TRBD1 (6 bases). Per the germline V gene, CDR1 is LNHDA and CDR2 is SQIVND (reference sequence). Trimming pared 2 bases from V and 6 bases from J, leaving 10 bases between. The CDR3 covers 14 residues. Here the CDR3 DNA reads TGTGCCAGTAGTATACAGGGGATATCCGGGGAGCTGTTTTTT. This codes for CASSIQGISGELFF.

The chain couples TRBV9 to TRBJ2-1; 13 positions agree with TRBD2. The CDR3 has 15 residues. V was pared by 3 bases and J by 6 bases, with 3 bases of the junction left unmatched. The V gene's germline CDR1 is SGDLS and CDR2 YYNGEE. In nucleotides, the CDR3 is TGTGCCAGCAGCGGCGGGACTAGCGGGACCAATGAGCAGTTCTTC. It specifies CASSGGTSGTNEQFF.

This clone has a handful of counts. The V gene is TRBV30, the J gene TRBJ2-2, with no clear D. Germline lookup yields CDR1 GTSNPN and CDR2 SVGIG (reference sequence). CDR3 length: 11 residues. Trimming removed 2 bases from V and 5 bases from J, with 3 bases in between. CDR3 DNA: TGTGCCTGGAGTCAGACCGGGGAGCTGTTTTTT. This translates into CAWSQTGELFF.

The chain recombines TRBV27 with TRBJ1-4, with 7 bases identical to TRBD1. The CDR3 is 20 residues long. V dropped 2 bases and J dropped 0; count of bases not matched to a gene: 15. Germline loops: CDR1 MNHEY, CDR2 SMNVEV (reference sequence). The CDR3 here is CASSLSEFGGQPTTNEKLFF. The CDR3 nucleotides read TGTGCCAGCAGTTTAAGTGAGTTTGGGGGACAGCCAACAACTAATGAAAAACTGTTTTTT.

V usage is TRBV5-1 and J usage is TRBJ1-1, with 7 positions matching TRBD1. V trimming: 4 bases; J trimming: 1 base; junction bases outside the gene matches: 10. CDR3 length equals 16 residues. Germline CDR1 reads SGHRS; CDR2 reads YFSETQ. For the CDR3, the DNA is TGCGCCAGCAGCGAAGGGGGGGGACAGCAGAACACTGAAGCTTTCTTT. It translates to CASSEGGGQQNTEAFF.

This chain uses TRBV6-6 with TRBJ1-2; D remains ambiguous. The CDR3 totals 15 residues. Germline lookup yields CDR1 MNHNY and CDR2 SVGAGI (reference sequence). The V end lost 6 bases, the J end lost 2 bases, and 16 bases lay between the germline ends. CDR3 DNA: TGTGCCAGCAGGTCTGTATTGGTCCCGAACTATGGCTACACCTTC. Residues: CASRSVLVPNYGYTF.

This sequence joins TRBV4-2 and TRBJ1-5; D gene ambiguous. Germline V lookup: CDR1 LGHNA, CDR2 YNFKEQ. Between the trimmed V and J ends, which lost 0 bases and 4 bases, there was a span of 7 bases. This CDR3 contains 14 residues. The CDR3 spells CASSQDEGNQPQHF. CDR3 DNA: TGTGCCAGCAGCCAAGATGAGGGAAATCAGCCCCAGCATTTT.

The chain uses TRBV12-5 and TRBJ1-5; 7 bases line up with TRBD1. CDR1 is LGHNT, CDR2 FRNRAP, per germline. Trimming at V came to 1 base and at J to 0 bases, leaving 12 bases not matched to a gene. CDR3 length: 19 amino acids. DNA of the CDR3: TGTGCTAGTGGTTTGGCCACCGAGACAGGGACTTATAGCAATCAGCCCCAGCATTTT. Translated, it gives CASGLATETGTYSNQPQHF.